A selection of T cell receptor beta chains follows, all from one sample in a study of blood T cell repertoires in COVID-19. Some clones are missing from TCRdb's copy, which holds only in-frame ones; the method was immunoSEQ multiplex PCR. The data hold around 160,000 clones, with roughly 90% observed a single time. The sample consisted of PBMCs or T cells enriched from blood (not recorded which). These receptors all come from a young woman with acute COVID-19. The CDR3 runs from the conserved cysteine through the conserved F or W. The D gene is left open where the match is weak. The listing skips clone size in some rows; elsewhere it reads once, few, many or a size class.

abundance	j_gene	len	d_gene	v_gene	CDR3aa	CDR3nt
NA	TRBJ1-1	11	NA	TRBV20-1	CSASPQGEAFF	TGCAGTGCTAGTCCCCAGGGTGAAGCTTTCTTT
NA	TRBJ2-1	15	NA	TRBV9	CASSVAPGAAYEQFF	TGTGCCAGCAGCGTAGCCCCGGGAGCGGCATATGAGCAGTTCTTC
NA	TRBJ2-3	14	NA	TRBV3-1/TRBV3-2	CASSQPPGVDTQYF	TGTGCCAGCAGCCAACCCCCGGGGGTTGATACGCAGTATTTT
NA	TRBJ1-1	15	NA	TRBV27	CASSSAGAGGVEAFF	TGTGCCAGCAGTTCGGCGGGGGCCGGAGGGGTTGAAGCTTTCTTT
NA	TRBJ1-5	15	NA	TRBV6-2/TRBV6-3	CASSGRGGGGQPQHF	TGTGCCAGCAGTGGCCGAGGGGGGGGCGGTCAGCCCCAGCATTTT
NA	TRBJ1-2	13	TRBD1	TRBV12-3/TRBV12-4	CASSSGTDYGYTF	TGTGCCAGCAGTTCCGGGACAGACTATGGCTACACCTTC
once	TRBJ2-7	14	TRBD2	TRBV6-5	CASESGSTTSEQYF	TGTGCCAGTGAAAGCGGGAGTACGACGAGCGAGCAGTACTTC
NA	TRBJ1-6	17	TRBD1	TRBV9	CASSARGQGSLGSPLHF	TGTGCCAGCAGCGCGAGAGGACAGGGGTCCTTGGGTTCACCCCTCCACTTT
NA	TRBJ1-1	14	NA	TRBV2	CASSEQGLGTEAFF	TGTGCCAGCAGTGAACAGGGGTTGGGCACTGAAGCTTTCTTT
NA	TRBJ2-1	17	NA	TRBV4-2	CASSQDPGGSSYNEQFF	TGTGCCAGCAGCCAAGATCCCGGCGGTAGCTCCTACAATGAGCAGTTCTTC
NA	TRBJ2-7	12	NA	TRBV7-5	CARFTVSYEQYF	TGTGCCAGATTTACAGTCTCCTACGAGCAGTACTTC
once	TRBJ2-2	15	TRBD1	TRBV28	CASRKDRGNTGELFF	TGTGCCAGCAGAAAGGACAGGGGGAACACCGGGGAGCTGTTTTTT
NA	TRBJ2-2	14	NA	TRBV4-3	CASSLITGYGELFF	TGCGCCAGCAGCCTTATAACAGGATACGGGGAGCTGTTTTTT
NA	TRBJ2-7	12	NA	TRBV27	CASSLGGYEQYF	TGTGCCAGCAGTTTGGGGGGTTACGAGCAGTACTTC
NA	TRBJ1-1	13	NA	TRBV5-1	CASTSDPNTEAFF	TGCGCCAGCACTAGTGACCCGAACACTGAAGCTTTCTTT
once	TRBJ2-5	13	NA	TRBV10-3	CAISEGTQETQYF	TGTGCCATCAGTGAGGGCACCCAAGAGACCCAGTACTTC
NA	TRBJ1-1	13	TRBD1	TRBV27	CASSSPTDRVAFF	TGTGCCAGCAGTTCTCCTACGGACAGGGTGGCTTTCTTT
NA	TRBJ2-3	13	NA	TRBV5-4	CASSPKEEDTQYF	TGTGCCAGCAGCCCGAAAGAGGAAGATACGCAGTATTTT
NA	TRBJ1-6	18	TRBD1	TRBV27	CASRPTTGASSYNSPLHF	TGTGCCAGCAGACCAACAACAGGGGCGAGCTCCTATAATTCACCCCTCCACTTT
NA	TRBJ2-5	15	TRBD2	TRBV7-7	CASSRLAGVAETQYF	TGTGCTAGCAGCCGCCTAGCGGGAGTAGCAGAGACCCAGTACTTC
many	TRBJ2-2	15	TRBD1	TRBV6-5	CASRALDRDTGELFF	TGTGCCAGCAGAGCCCTGGACAGGGACACCGGGGAGCTGTTTTTT
once	TRBJ1-2	14	TRBD1	TRBV27	CASSSDRENYGYTF	TGTGCCAGCAGTTCGGACAGGGAAAACTATGGCTACACCTTC
NA	TRBJ2-1	14	TRBD2	TRBV6-2/TRBV6-3	CASSLRLADNEQFF	TGTGCCAGCAGTTTGAGACTAGCCGACAATGAGCAGTTCTTC
NA	TRBJ1-2	15	TRBD1	TRBV30	CAWSVTGQGSYGYTF	TGTGCCTGGAGTGTTACGGGACAGGGGAGTTATGGCTACACCTTC
NA	TRBJ1-2	14	TRBD1	TRBV4-2	CASSQAQGASGYTF	TGTGCCAGCAGCCAGGCACAGGGGGCAAGTGGCTACACCTTC
NA	TRBJ2-1	16	TRBD1	TRBV27	CASSLSLGQGAAEEFF	TGTGCCAGCAGTTTATCTCTGGGACAGGGGGCAGCCGAGGAGTTCTTC
NA	TRBJ2-7	14	NA	TRBV6-5	CATRSSGASYEQYF	TGTGCCACTCGGTCTTCTGGGGCTTCCTACGAGCAGTACTTC
NA	TRBJ1-5	13	NA	TRBV7-2	CASSSDGDQPQHF	TGTGCCAGCAGCTCGGACGGGGATCAGCCCCAGCATTTT